This passage covers 22 T cell receptor beta chains from one sample sequenced in a study of shared clonotypes between healthy human individuals. Sequencing used immunoSEQ multiplex PCR; TCRdb keeps in-frame clones, though not all of them. In the table there are some 2,000,000 clones, 85% to 95% of which are singletons. The sequencing sample was made of naive CD4+ T cells sorted from blood. Regarding subset: CD45RA+ positively selected. Receptor source: a man younger than 30 in good health.

This clone was recorded only once. Other DNA sequences in this sample translate to the same CDR3. J is TRBJ2-5 and V is TRBV6-5; D may correspond to TRBD1 or TRBD2 (5 bases each). The CDR3 is made up of 14 amino acids. Trimming removed 0 bases at V and 2 bases at J, with 7 bases between. Germline assignment: CDR1 MNHEY and CDR2 SVGAGI. The DNA for the CDR3 is TGTGCCAGCAGTTACTCGGGACGGCAAGAGACCCAGTACTTC. It translates to CASSYSGRQETQYF.

The V call is TRBV5-4, the J call TRBJ1-1; 7 bases align to TRBD1. The V gene's germline CDR1 is SGHNT and CDR2 YYREEE (reference sequence). V lost 5 bases to trimming and J lost 3 bases; unmatched junction nucleotides: 7. The CDR3 covers 14 residues. In DNA form, the CDR3 reads TGTGCCAGCAGGGAACAGGGGATGGACACTGAAGCTTTCTTT. Protein: CASREQGMDTEAFF.

The gene calls are TRBV6-5 and TRBJ2-1, with D possibly TRBD2 on 6 matching bases. The V and J ends lost 0 bases and 6 bases respectively, with 9 bases between them. Germline V gene lookup returns CDR1 MNHEY and CDR2 SVGAGI. The CDR3 covers 14 residues. This CDR3 is CASSYSNGGNEQFF. The CDR3 nucleotides are TGTGCCAGCAGTTACTCAAACGGGGGCAATGAGCAGTTCTTC.

The J gene is TRBJ2-1, the V gene TRBV5-1; TRBD2 agrees at 7 bases. Germline V gene lookup returns CDR1 SGHRS and CDR2 YFSETQ. The CDR3 is 15 amino acids. Losses at the gene ends were 1 base for V and 4 bases for J; bases not matched to a gene: 5. CDR3 in DNA: TGCGCCAGCAGCTTGTTCGGGGGAGGGTACAATGAGCAGTTCTTC. Its translation is CASSLFGGGYNEQFF. The full variable domain, with the rest looked up from reference TRBV5-1 and TRBJ2-1, is KAGVTQTPRYLIKTRGQQVTLSCSPISGHRSVSWYQQTPGQGLQFLFEYFSETQRNKGNFPGRFSGRQFSNSRSEMNVSTLELGDSALYLCASSLFGGGYNEQFFGPGTRLTVL.

This rearrangement joins TRBV6-5 to TRBJ1-2, with D uncertain. CDR1 MNHEY and CDR2 SVGAGI come from the germline V gene. The ends were cut back, 2 bases at V and 5 bases at J, with 15 bases in the middle. This CDR3 has 15 amino acids. The CDR3 DNA sequence: TGTGCCAGCAGTTACCAGGTTGGGGTGGGGTATGGCTACACCTTC. As protein: CASSYQVGVGYGYTF.

The rearrangement uses TRBV7-8 and TRBJ2-7, with D perhaps matching TRBD1 or TRBD2 (5 bases each). This CDR3 contains 14 residues. Germline V gene sequence: CDR1 SGHVS, CDR2 FQNEAQ. V lost 5 bases and J lost 1, with 12 bases in between. The CDR3 region has the DNA TGTGCCAGCAGCAGGGACGGGCCTTCCTACGAGCAGTACTTC. It encodes CASSRDGPSYEQYF.

The chain is built from TRBV7-9 and TRBJ2-4; TRBD2 might be the D (7 bases). The germline V gene encodes CDR1 SEHNR and CDR2 FQNEAQ (reference sequence). V dropped 5 bases and J dropped 1 base, with 15 bases sitting between them. The CDR3 length is 16 residues. CDR3: CASSPAGAPAKNIQYF. The CDR3 DNA reads TGTGCCAGCAGCCCCGCGGGGGCCCCGGCCAAAAACATTCAGTACTTC.

This sequence joins TRBV5-1 and TRBJ2-1; perhaps TRBD2 as D (7 bases). Between the trimmed V and J ends, which lost 0 bases and 3 bases, there was a span of 10 bases. The germline gives CDR1 SGHRS, CDR2 YFSETQ. The CDR3 length is 15 residues. The CDR3 DNA follows: TGCGCCAGCAGCTTGGGGCGGGGGCTCTACAATGAGCAGTTCTTC. It yields the protein CASSLGRGLYNEQFF.

V and J are TRBV7-9 and TRBJ1-6; no firm D call. The CDR3 is 13 residues long. V dropped 8 bases and J dropped 5 bases, with 10 bases sitting between them. The germline V gene encodes CDR1 SEHNR and CDR2 FQNEAQ (reference sequence). CDR3 loop: CASGQQDNSPLHF. In DNA, the CDR3 is TGTGCCAGCGGGCAGCAAGATAATTCACCCCTCCACTTT.

The V call is TRBV28, the J call TRBJ2-1; D unresolved. CDR3 length: 14 amino acids. Trimming took 4 bases from V and 2 from J, leaving 9 bases between them. The germline CDR1 and CDR2 sequences are MDHEN and SYDVKM. The CDR3 DNA sequence: TGTGCCAGCAGTTACGGATCCACCTACAATGAGCAGTTCTTC. Amino acid sequence: CASSYGSTYNEQFF. Complete variable domain (other parts from reference TRBV28 and TRBJ2-1): DVKVTQSSRYLVKRTGEKVFLECVQDMDHENMFWYRQDPGLGLRLIYFSYDVKMKEKGDIPEGYSVSREKKERFSLILESASTNQTSMYLCASSYGSTYNEQFFGPGTRLTVL.

The V call is TRBV11-2, the J call TRBJ2-7; D unclear. V lost 3 bases and J 2 bases, leaving 5 bases between the germline ends. This CDR3 contains 12 residues. From germline, CDR1 is SGHAT and CDR2 FQNNGV. CDR3 nucleotide sequence: TGTGCCAGCAGCTTTTCCGCCTACGAGCAGTACTTC. Encoded protein: CASSFSAYEQYF.

This chain joins TRBV7-3 and TRBJ2-5; maybe TRBD1 (5 bases). The CDR3 has 14 amino acids. Trimming removed 1 base from V and 7 bases from J, with 13 bases in between. From germline, CDR1 is SGHTA and CDR2 FQGTGA. The CDR3 here is CASSLNSRVGTQYF. The CDR3 nucleotides read TGTGCCAGCAGCTTAAATTCCAGGGTAGGGACCCAGTACTTC.

This chain uses TRBV2 with TRBJ1-2; 9 bases agree with TRBD1. The CDR3 runs to 13 residues. CDR1 and CDR2 from the germline V gene are SNHLY and FYNNEI. The ends lost 7 bases at V and 4 bases at J; junction bases unmatched: 4. The CDR3 region has the DNA TGTGCCAGCATCTCGGACAGGGGCTATGGCTACACCTTC. Translation gives CASISDRGYGYTF. The full variable domain, with the rest looked up from reference TRBV2 and TRBJ1-2, is EPEVTQTPSHQVTQMGQEVILRCVPISNHLYFYWYRQILGQKVEFLVSFYNNEISEKSEIFDDQFSVERPDGSNFTLKIRSTKLEDSAMYFCASISDRGYGYTFGSGTRLTVV.

The J gene is TRBJ2-4, the V gene TRBV18; D might be TRBD1 (6 bases). This CDR3 is built from 13 residues. Trimming removed 6 bases at V and 5 bases at J, with 11 bases between. The germline V gene encodes CDR1 KGHSH and CDR2 LQKENI. The CDR3 protein is CASSPPGENIQYF. The CDR3 nucleotides are TGTGCCAGCTCGCCCCCAGGGGAAAACATTCAGTACTTC.

The chain employs TRBV18 and TRBJ2-3; D perhaps matches TRBD2 (6 bases). CDR3 size: 15 residues. Germline-derived CDR1 and CDR2 are KGHSH and LQKENI. Trimming shortened V by 3 bases and J by 2 bases, and 12 bases separated the two germline ends. The CDR3 spells CASSPDSGFTDTQYF. In DNA form, the CDR3 reads TGTGCCAGCTCACCGGATAGCGGTTTCACAGATACGCAGTATTTT.

Concerning this clone: An end of the junction differs from the germline gene, which may be a read error. The chain combines TRBV5-8 with TRBJ2-5; no clear D. Germline lookup yields CDR1 SGHTS and CDR2 YDEGEE. CDR3 length equals 11 residues. CDR3 in amino acids: CASSFLEIGDF. The CDR3 nucleotides read TGTGCCAGCAGCTTTCTTGAGATTGGTGACTTC. The full variable domain, rest sourced from reference TRBV5-8 and TRBJ2-5, is EAGVTQSPTHLIKTRGQQATLRCSPISGHTSVYWYQQALGLGLQFLLWYDEGEERNRGNFPPRFSGRQFPNYSSELNVNALELEDSALYLCASSFLEIGDFGPGTRLLVL.

This clone was seen once. This chain joins TRBV7-9 and TRBJ2-5; D remains unclear. Germline lookup yields CDR1 SEHNR and CDR2 FQNEAQ (reference sequence). V lost 5 bases and J 4 bases, leaving 11 bases between the germline ends. The CDR3 sequence is 13 residues long. The CDR3 protein is CASSPTYPETQYF. For the CDR3, the DNA is TGTGCCAGCAGCCCGACTTACCCAGAGACCCAGTACTTC.

CDR3 sequence: CASSEAGGGFQPQHF. CDR3 coding DNA: TGTGCCAGCAGTGAAGCTGGGGGGGGTTTTCAGCCCCAGCATTTT. The chain couples TRBV6-1 to TRBJ1-5; D perhaps matches TRBD1 (5 bases). Germline loops: CDR1 MNHNS, CDR2 SASEGT. The V end was cut by 0 bases, the J end by 6 bases, with 12 bases between. CDR3 length: 15 amino acids.

The chain uses TRBV9 and TRBJ2-3; D is ambiguous. V was clipped by 0 bases and J by 2 bases, with 10 bases between them. The CDR3 sequence is 15 residues long. The germline V gene encodes CDR1 SGDLS and CDR2 YYNGEE. CDR3 DNA: TGTGCCAGCAGCGTAGCTCCGCAAATCACAGATACGCAGTATTTT. Protein: CASSVAPQITDTQYF.

The CDR3: CASSLALAREQYF. CDR3 nucleotides: TGTGCCAGCAGCTTAGCTCTAGCCCGCGAGCAGTACTTC. This sequence joins TRBV7-8 and TRBJ2-7, with D tentatively TRBD2 (5 bases). This CDR3 is built from 13 residues. V lost 0 bases and J 6 bases, leaving 9 bases between the germline ends. In germline, CDR1 is SGHVS, CDR2 FQNEAQ. Full variable domain (missing parts from reference TRBV7-8 and TRBJ2-7): GAGVSQSPRYKVAKRGQDVALRCDPISGHVSLFWYQQALGQGPEFLTYFQNEAQLDKSGLPSDRFFAERPEGSVSTLKIQRTQQEDSAVYLCASSLALAREQYFGPGTRLTVT.

The rearrangement joins TRBV18 to TRBJ2-7; 12 nucleotides match TRBD2. Germline CDR1 and CDR2: KGHSH and LQKENI. The trim removed 5 bases at V and 5 bases at J, leaving 13 bases unmatched. The CDR3 is 17 residues long. CDR3 protein: CASSATQTSGSHNEQYF. The CDR3 DNA sequence: TGTGCCAGCTCAGCGACCCAGACTAGCGGGAGCCATAACGAGCAGTACTTC.

The V and J genes are TRBV27 and TRBJ2-7; D gene unclear. The CDR3 consists of 16 residues. The V end was cut by 3 bases, the J end by 5 bases, with 20 bases between. Per the germline V gene, CDR1 is MNHEY and CDR2 is SMNVEV (reference sequence). CDR3 sequence: CASSFVSPVLIDEQYF. CDR3 bases: TGTGCCAGCAGTTTTGTTTCCCCGGTTTTGATCGACGAGCAGTACTTC.